This passage covers 30 T cell receptor beta chains from one sample sequenced in a study of memory CD4+ T cells and cytomegalovirus serostatus. Data came from immunoSEQ multiplex PCR; TCRdb stores just in-frame clones and leaves some out. The top ten hold roughly 1.1% of the sample, which has 45,000 or so clones, around three quarters seen once. Single viable CD3+CD4+CD8-CD45RO+ cells were sorted as the memory CD4+ T cells. Sample: memory CD4+ T cells from blood. Every receptor here comes from an adult in good health and CMV-seronegative.

J is TRBJ2-6 and V is TRBV2; D gene uncertain. Trimming removed 1 base at V and 2 bases at J, with 9 bases between. Germline CDR1 reads SNHLY; CDR2 reads FYNNEI. The CDR3 runs 16 residues. This CDR3 is CASSEDQRAGANVLTF. The CDR3 bases are TGTGCCAGCAGTGAAGATCAGCGCGCTGGGGCCAACGTCCTGACTTTC.

V is TRBV5-1 and J is TRBJ2-2; maybe TRBD1 (6 bases). V lost 2 bases and J lost 3, with 11 bases in between. Germline lookup yields CDR1 SGHRS and CDR2 YFSETQ. The CDR3 is 15 residues long. The CDR3 region is CASSLGRGHTGELFF. The CDR3 DNA reads as TGCGCCAGCAGCTTAGGCAGGGGTCACACCGGGGAGCTGTTTTTT.

The chain uses TRBV18 and TRBJ2-1; D not resolved. Trimming shortened V by 3 bases and J by 2 bases, and 11 bases separated the two germline ends. The CDR3 is 15 residues long. Germline CDR1 reads KGHSH; CDR2 reads LQKENI. CDR3 in amino acids: CASSPSVGTYNEQFF. The CDR3 DNA sequence: TGTGCCAGCTCACCCTCCGTCGGCACCTACAATGAGCAGTTCTTC.

V and J are TRBV6-1 and TRBJ2-5; a possible D gene is TRBD2 (6 bases). V dropped 5 bases and J dropped 5 bases, with 12 bases sitting between them. The CDR3 is made up of 13 amino acids. Per germline, CDR1 MNHNS and CDR2 SASEGT. CDR3 sequence (DNA): TGTGCCAGCAGTAGAACTAGCCAGGAGACCCAGTACTTC. Its protein product is CASSRTSQETQYF.

The chain carries TRBV5-4 and TRBJ2-4; 11 bases match TRBD1. V trimming: 4 bases; J trimming: 6 bases; junction bases outside the gene matches: 6. The CDR3 loop spans 15 amino acids. Germline loops: CDR1 SGHNT, CDR2 YYREEE (reference sequence). The CDR3 DNA reads as TGTGCCAGCAGCCTGGACAGGGGGCGCGGAAACATTCAGTACTTC. Encoded protein: CASSLDRGRGNIQYF.

This chain links TRBV11-2 with TRBJ1-1; D is unclear. CDR3 length: 16 amino acids. Germline CDR1 and CDR2: SGHAT and FQNNGV. V was shortened by 2 bases and J by 3 bases, with 16 bases between the two germline ends. The CDR3 loop reads CASSLRWGDTYTEAFF. CDR3 sequence (DNA): TGTGCCAGCAGCTTACGGTGGGGAGACACCTACACTGAAGCTTTCTTT.

The J gene is TRBJ1-1, the V gene TRBV7-2, with TRBD1 as a possible D gene (5 bases). This CDR3 region has 13 residues. The germline V gene has CDR1 SGHTA and CDR2 FQGNSA. V lost 3 bases and J lost 3, with 8 bases in between. CDR3: CASSFSRDTEAFF. DNA of the CDR3: TGTGCCAGCAGCTTCTCCAGGGACACTGAAGCTTTCTTT.

The CDR3 region is CASKTGDSSSYEQYF. The CDR3 bases are TGTGCCAGCAAAACGGGCGATTCAAGCTCCTACGAGCAGTACTTC. This chain connects TRBV6-1 to TRBJ2-7; D gene ambiguous. CDR3 length: 15 residues. Germline V CDR1 and CDR2: MNHNS, SASEGT. Trimming took 7 bases from V and 0 from J, leaving 16 bases between them.

The genes are TRBV7-9 and TRBJ2-3; D unclear. Trimming removed 3 bases from V and 1 base from J, with 8 bases in between. The CDR3 is 14 residues long. Germline values: CDR1 SEHNR, CDR2 FQNEAQ (reference sequence). The CDR3 bases are TGTGCCAGCAGCTTGAGCTTACGCACAGATACGCAGTATTTT. Amino acids: CASSLSLRTDTQYF.

This clone was detected only a few times. The chain carries TRBV12-5 and TRBJ2-3; maybe TRBD1 (5 bases). Trimming took off 2 bases at V and 4 bases at J, with 10 bases between the two ends. The CDR3 has 14 residues. CDR1 and CDR2 (germline): LGHNT, FRNRAP. The CDR3 DNA reads TGTGCTAGTGGTTTGAGGGGTATTGCAGATACGCAGTATTTT. Protein sequence: CASGLRGIADTQYF. Full variable domain (remainder filled in from reference TRBV12-5 and TRBJ2-3): DARVTQTPRHKVTEMGQEVTMRCQPILGHNTVFWYRQTMMQGLELLAYFRNRAPLDDSGMPKDRFSAEMPDATLATLKIQPSEPRDSAVYFCASGLRGIADTQYFGPGTRLTVL.

This rearrangement joins TRBV5-1 to TRBJ2-5; 9 bases align to TRBD2. The junction had 7 bases not matched to a gene; V was cut back by 0 bases and J by 4 bases. Looked up from germline, CDR1 is SGHRS and CDR2 is YFSETQ. The CDR3 is made up of 16 amino acids. CDR3 loop: CASSLEPAGGGETQYF. The CDR3 DNA is TGCGCCAGCAGCTTGGAGCCAGCGGGAGGCGGAGAGACCCAGTACTTC.

V and J are TRBV30 and TRBJ1-5, with D possibly matching TRBD1 (5 bases). V lost 3 bases to trimming and J lost 0 bases, with 18 bases between them. This CDR3 is built from 17 residues. Germline V gene data show CDR1 as GTSNPN and CDR2 as SVGIG (reference sequence). The CDR3 DNA reads as TGTGCCTGGAGCCCCATGGGGGGGATCAATAGCAATCAGCCCCAGCATTTT. It yields the protein CAWSPMGGINSNQPQHF.

J is TRBJ2-1 and V is TRBV14; 12 bases line up with TRBD1. Germline trimming cut 2 bases from V and 10 bases from J; bases unmatched to any gene: 9. This CDR3 comprises 16 residues. Germline assignment: CDR1 SGHDN and CDR2 FVKESK. The CDR3 sequence is CASSQLAGQGAREQFF. CDR3 sequence (DNA): TGTGCCAGCAGCCAACTCGCGGGACAGGGGGCCCGGGAGCAGTTCTTC.

This clone was seen just once. The chain couples TRBV5-4 to TRBJ2-1; 12 positions match TRBD2. The germline V gene has CDR1 SGHNT and CDR2 YYREEE (reference sequence). V lost 4 bases and J lost 8; bases outside the gene matches: 7. This CDR3 has 15 residues. CDR3 region: CASSPTSGRSDEQFF. The CDR3 DNA sequence: TGTGCCAGCAGCCCTACTAGCGGGAGGAGCGATGAGCAGTTCTTC.

The chain has TRBV7-2 and TRBJ1-5; D remains unclear. This CDR3 has 13 residues. CDR1 and CDR2 from the germline V gene are SGHTA and FQGNSA. V shed 1 base and J shed 4 bases, with 5 bases lying between them. The CDR3 is CASSLGRNQPQHF. The CDR3 DNA follows: TGTGCCAGCAGCTTAGGGAGAAATCAGCCCCAGCATTTT.

This clone was recorded only once. V usage is TRBV15 and J usage is TRBJ1-1; D is uncertain. Germline V CDR1 and CDR2: LNHNV, YYDKDF (reference sequence). V was pared by 8 bases and J by 8 bases, with 21 bases between. This CDR3 is built from 14 residues. The CDR3 coding sequence is TGTGCCACCGGGGATGGGCAGGAGGCGGGAGAAGCTTTCTTT. Translated: CATGDGQEAGEAFF.

The chain is built from TRBV7-8 and TRBJ2-7; 9 bases line up with TRBD1. Germline V lookup: CDR1 SGHVS, CDR2 FQNEAQ. The CDR3 is made up of 15 amino acids. The J segment lost 7 bases and the V segment lost 0 bases, leaving 7 bases of the junction unmatched. CDR3 in amino acids: CASSLATGGRGEQYF. The CDR3 nucleotides are TGTGCCAGCAGCTTAGCGACAGGGGGACGAGGGGAGCAGTACTTC.

The rearrangement uses TRBV5-4 and TRBJ2-7, with 9 bases lining up with TRBD2. The V gene's germline CDR1 is SGHNT and CDR2 YYREEE (reference sequence). The CDR3 runs 17 residues. V lost 0 bases and J lost 2; bases outside the gene matches: 9. CDR3 nucleotides: TGTGCCAGCAGCTTGGGTAGTGGCGGGAGGGCCCCCTACGAGCAGTACTTC. Protein product: CASSLGSGGRAPYEQYF.

This sequence joins TRBV6-1 and TRBJ2-7, with D hard to call. The CDR3 length is 13 residues. Trimming stripped 5 bases from V and 1 base from J, with 9 bases between. The V gene's germline CDR1 is MNHNS and CDR2 SASEGT. CDR3 sequence reads: CASSRAASYEQYF. The CDR3 DNA follows: TGTGCCAGCAGTAGAGCAGCTTCCTACGAGCAGTACTTC.

V is TRBV19 and J is TRBJ2-3; a possible D gene is TRBD1 (6 bases). V was trimmed by 7 bases and J by 2 bases, leaving 10 bases between them. Germline V gene lookup returns CDR1 LNHDA and CDR2 SQIVND (reference sequence). The CDR3 totals 13 residues. In DNA, the CDR3 is TGTGCCAGTAAAGACAGGACCACAGATACGCAGTATTTT. This translates into CASKDRTTDTQYF.

The rearrangement joins TRBV7-9 to TRBJ1-1; 7 bases are a match to TRBD1. V lost 4 bases and J lost 9; bases outside the gene matches: 11. The CDR3 has 14 residues. Germline CDR1 reads SEHNR; CDR2 reads FQNEAQ (reference sequence). CDR3 protein: CASSSDRQGGKAFF. In nucleotides, the CDR3 is TGTGCCAGCAGCTCCGACCGACAGGGAGGTAAAGCTTTCTTT.

Only a few counts were recorded for this clone. The rearrangement joins TRBV11-2 to TRBJ2-3, with 10 nucleotides matching TRBD2. Trimming at V came to 5 bases and at J to 5 bases, leaving 7 bases not matched to a gene. This CDR3 region has 15 residues. The germline gives CDR1 SGHAT, CDR2 FQNNGV. The CDR3 DNA is TGTGCCAGCAGCCACATAGCGGGAGGTCGAGATACGCAGTATTTT. Translated, it gives CASSHIAGGRDTQYF.

This chain uses TRBV11-2 with TRBJ2-3; tentative D call: TRBD2 (5 bases). The CDR3 length is 12 residues. CDR1 is SGHAT, CDR2 FQNNGV, per germline. V lost 5 bases to trimming and J lost 8 bases, with 11 bases between them. The chain's CDR3 is CASSQGEGTQYF. As DNA, the CDR3 is TGTGCCAGCAGCCAAGGAGAGGGTACGCAGTATTTT.

The chain combines TRBV7-9 with TRBJ2-1; D is perhaps TRBD1 (6 bases). V was shortened by 7 bases and J by 0 bases, with 16 bases between the two germline ends. Germline assignment: CDR1 SEHNR and CDR2 FQNEAQ (reference sequence). This CDR3 comprises 16 residues. CDR3 sequence: CASTLRGRVSYNEQFF. The CDR3 bases are TGTGCCAGCACCCTAAGGGGGAGAGTCTCCTACAATGAGCAGTTCTTC.

Worth noting for this clone: One end of the junction varies from germline; a read error may be responsible. V usage is TRBV19 and J usage is TRBJ1-4; TRBD1 might be the D (6 bases). CDR1 LNHDA and CDR2 SQIVND come from the germline V gene (reference sequence). The CDR3 length is 15 residues. The CDR3 DNA sequence: TGTGCCAGTAGTGCTGTGGGGGGCTCTAAAGAAAAACTGTTTTTT. It encodes CASSAVGGSKEKLFF.

The chain employs TRBV4-3 and TRBJ2-1, with a tentative D call TRBD2 (5 bases). This CDR3 contains 15 residues. V was clipped by 2 bases and J by 4 bases, with 12 bases between them. The germline gives CDR1 LGHNA, CDR2 YSLEER. CDR3 nucleotide sequence: TGCGCCAGCAGCCAATCCACACTAGATTACAATGAGCAGTTCTTC. It specifies CASSQSTLDYNEQFF.

This CDR3 reads CSLLAEGTDTQYF. As DNA, the CDR3 is TGCAGCCTACTAGCGGAGGGCACAGATACGCAGTATTTT. The gene calls are TRBV29-1 and TRBJ2-3; TRBD2 matches 8 bases. The CDR3 totals 13 residues. The ends lost 8 bases at V and 1 base at J; junction bases unmatched: 5. Germline V gene data show CDR1 as SQVTM and CDR2 as ANQGSEA.

This chain connects TRBV5-4 to TRBJ2-7, with D perhaps matching TRBD2 (6 bases). Trimming took off 3 bases at V and 6 bases at J, with 22 bases between the two ends. CDR3 length equals 16 residues. Germline V gene lookup returns CDR1 SGHNT and CDR2 YYREEE (reference sequence). The CDR3 DNA reads as TGTGCCAGCAGCTCGCCCCCAGGTGCGGAGGGCGGCGAGCAGTACTTC. This sequence encodes CASSSPPGAEGGEQYF.

The chain links TRBV6-5 to TRBJ1-2; 7 bases fit TRBD1. The CDR3 runs 14 residues. V gave up 8 bases and J gave up 0 bases; unmatched junction bases: 6. Germline-derived CDR1 and CDR2 are MNHEY and SVGAGI. The CDR3 is CASFRTGANYGYTF. The CDR3 DNA follows: TGTGCCAGCTTCCGGACAGGTGCTAACTATGGCTACACCTTC.

The V call is TRBV5-1, the J call TRBJ2-5; the match to TRBD2 covers 9 bases. V was pared by 0 bases and J by 4 bases, with 10 bases of the junction left unmatched. Germline CDR1 is SGHRS and CDR2 is YFSETQ. The CDR3 length is 17 residues. CDR3 nucleotides: TGCGCCAGCAGCTTGGGGAATTTCGCTAGCGGGACAGAGACCCAGTACTTC. It translates to CASSLGNFASGTETQYF.